These T cell receptor beta chains were read from a single sample in a study of blood T cells in healthy people across ages. TCRdb used MiXCR to reprocess the 5' RACE reads, holding one entry per CDR3 protein. The sample carries roughly 720,000 distinct CDR3 sequences, roughly 50% recorded once. The material sequenced was blood. The source of these receptors is a man older than 75 in good health. The CDR3 runs from the conserved cysteine through the conserved F or W. Each record gives: D gene, V gene, clone size, J gene, CDR3 length, CDR3 protein, CDR3 DNA. D genes are given only for firm matches. Only some rows state a clone size, as once, few, many or a class for expanded clones.

TRBD2	TRBV10-3	-	TRBJ2-5	17	CAISESSGLAGQETQYF	TGTGCCATCAGTGAGTCTTCGGGACTAGCGGGCCAAGAGACCCAGTACTTC
TRBD2	TRBV20-1	-	TRBJ2-7	13	CSRRTSGTYEQYF	TGCAGCCGTAGAACTAGCGGTACCTACGAGCAGTACTTC
TRBD2	TRBV7-3	-	TRBJ2-5	15	CASSLASGRTREQYF	TGTGCCAGCAGCTTGGCTAGCGGGAGAACAAGAGAGCAGTACTTC
TRBD2	TRBV12-3/TRBV12-4	-	TRBJ2-1	14	CASSSSGIVNEQFF	TGTGCCAGCAGTTCTAGCGGGATTGTCAATGAGCAGTTCTTC
-	TRBV5-6	few	TRBJ1-3	15	CASSLAGGPGNTIYF	TGTGCCAGCAGCTTGGCGGGGGGCCCTGGAAACACCATATATTTT
-	TRBV7-2	few	TRBJ1-2	16	CASSLGEVRGNYGYTF	TGTGCCAGCAGCTTAGGGGAAGTACGGGGAAACTATGGCTACACCTTC
-	TRBV4-1	few	TRBJ2-7	15	CASTVGRDSSYEQYF	TGCGCCAGCACCGTAGGGCGGGATTCCTCCTACGAGCAGTACTTC
-	TRBV20-1	few	TRBJ1-5	11	CSASEGGPQHF	TGCAGTGCTAGCGAAGGGGGGCCCCAGCATTTT
-	TRBV5-1	-	TRBJ2-3	14	CASTIRQAEGTQYF	TGCGCCAGCACTATCAGACAGGCGGAGGGAACGCAGTATTTT
-	TRBV2	-	TRBJ2-5	12	CATRSGGGEQYF	TGTGCCACTAGAAGTGGGGGTGGAGAGCAGTACTTC
-	TRBV5-1	-	TRBJ2-7	14	CASSFEGGYYEQYF	TGCGCCAGCAGCTTCGAGGGCGGATACTACGAGCAGTACTTC
TRBD2	TRBV20-1	-	TRBJ2-3	16	CSANPPGGLAADTRYF	TGCAGTGCTAACCCCCCGGGGGGACTAGCAGCAGATACGCGGTATTTT
-	TRBV4-1	-	TRBJ2-7	12	CAVPAGTYEQYF	TGCGCCGTCCCAGCAGGAACCTACGAGCAGTACTTC
-	TRBV27	-	TRBJ2-2	15	CASSSRDFNTGELFF	TGTGCCAGCAGTTCCCGGGACTTTAACACCGGGGAGCTGTTTTTT
TRBD1	TRBV6-4	-	TRBJ1-5	15	CASSRQGRFHQPQHF	TGTGCCAGCAGCCGACAGGGTAGATTTCATCAGCCCCAGCATTTT
-	TRBV29-1	-	TRBJ1-1	11	CSVGGPTEAFF	TGCAGCGTCGGGGGCCCCACTGAAGCTTTCTTT
TRBD2	TRBV10-3	-	TRBJ2-1	14	CASRGLAGGGEQFF	TGTGCCTCGCGTGGACTAGCGGGAGGAGGTGAGCAGTTCTTC
-	TRBV4-1	few	TRBJ2-7	17	CASSQEPPGPLAYEQYF	TGCGCCAGCAGCCAAGAACCCCCGGGACCCCTTGCCTACGAGCAGTACTTC
TRBD2	TRBV20-1	-	TRBJ2-1	16	CSARVAGGPSYNEQFF	TGCAGTGCTAGAGTAGCGGGAGGCCCCTCCTACAATGAGCAGTTCTTC
-	TRBV7-9	once	TRBJ2-1	15	CASSLTSGAGNEQFF	TGTGCCAGCAGCCTTACGTCGGGGGCGGGTAATGAGCAGTTCTTC
TRBD1	TRBV2	few	TRBJ1-5	15	CASRDRGLSNQPQHF	TGTGCCAGCAGAGACAGGGGGCTTAGCAATCAGCCCCAGCATTTT
-	TRBV18	-	TRBJ1-5	15	CACSPTGLGNQPQHF	TGTGCCTGCTCACCTACAGGGTTGGGCAATCAGCCCCAGCATTTT
TRBD1	TRBV20-1	-	TRBJ2-7	13	CSASPQTGDEQYF	TGCAGTGCTAGCCCCCAGACAGGGGACGAGCAGTACTTC
TRBD1	TRBV5-1	-	TRBJ1-4	14	CASSGTAIGEKLFF	TGCGCCAGCAGCGGGACAGCAATCGGGGAAAAACTGTTTTTT
-	TRBV20-1	-	TRBJ2-5	16	CSARGGRLAVQETQYF	TGCAGTGCTAGAGGGGGACGTTTAGCGGTTCAAGAGACCCAGTACTTC
-	TRBV28	-	TRBJ2-3	15	CASSLGGLLSDTQYF	TGTGCCAGCAGTTTAGGGGGACTCCTTTCGGATACGCAGTATTTT
TRBD1	TRBV20-1	-	TRBJ2-1	13	CSAPGQAYNEQFF	TGCAGTGCACCGGGACAGGCCTACAATGAGCAGTTCTTC
-	TRBV18	few	TRBJ1-4	13	CASSPGSGEKLFF	TGTGCCAGCTCACCAGGGTCGGGTGAAAAACTGTTTTTT
-	TRBV29-1	many	TRBJ2-3	13	CSVLPTATDTQYF	TGCAGCGTCCTCCCTACAGCCACAGATACGCAGTATTTT
TRBD1	TRBV29-1	once	TRBJ1-2	12	CSVAGTGNGYTF	TGCAGCGTAGCCGGGACAGGGAATGGCTACACCTTC
TRBD1	TRBV15	few	TRBJ1-2	17	CATSSSDRGRGNYGYTF	TGTGCCACCAGCAGCTCAGACAGGGGCAGAGGAAACTATGGCTACACCTTC
-	TRBV6-6	-	TRBJ2-7	12	CASSRDLNEQYF	TGTGCCAGCAGTCGGGACTTAAACGAGCAGTACTTC
-	TRBV6-5	-	TRBJ2-5	14	CASGWQGHRETQYF	TGTGCCAGCGGGTGGCAGGGGCATCGGGAGACCCAGTACTTC
-	TRBV12-3/TRBV12-4	-	TRBJ2-5	15	CASSPGFADGGTQYF	TGTGCCAGCAGTCCGGGGTTTGCGGATGGTGGGACCCAGTACTTC
-	TRBV6-1	few	TRBJ2-7	13	CASSPVLVYEQYF	TGTGCCAGCAGTCCCGTCCTAGTCTACGAGCAGTACTTC
TRBD1	TRBV7-9	-	TRBJ1-4	16	CASSSNRGQANEKLFF	TGTGCCAGCAGCTCCAACAGGGGGCAGGCTAATGAAAAACTGTTTTTT
-	TRBV3-1	-	TRBJ1-1	16	CASSPLAGQKNTEAFF	TGTGCCAGCAGCCCCTTGGCGGGGCAGAAGAACACTGAAGCTTTCTTT
-	TRBV4-2	-	TRBJ2-1	13	CASSQNAYNEQFF	TGTGCCAGCAGCCAAAACGCCTACAATGAGCAGTTCTTC
-	TRBV15	-	TRBJ1-2	12	CATSGTTYGYTF	TGTGCCACCAGTGGCACAACATATGGCTACACCTTC
TRBD2	TRBV6-5	few	TRBJ2-7	14	CASSATSGRHEQYF	TGTGCCAGCAGTGCGACTAGCGGGAGACACGAGCAGTACTTC